These 29 T cell receptor beta chains share one sample of origin, sequenced in a study of radiotherapy plus CTLA-4 blockade in lung cancer. Sequencing was performed with immunoSEQ multiplex PCR; in TCRdb, only in-frame clones are kept and a portion is missing. The table lists 23,000 or so clones, around 70% of them singletons, with over 3% in the top ten. The specimen was peripheral blood, collected from a patient treated with radiotherapy plus ipilimumab. These receptors were obtained from a human donor with non-small cell lung cancer who had stable disease on radiotherapy plus ipilimumab.

This clone was picked up a small number of times. This rearrangement joins TRBV6-6 to TRBJ1-5; D perhaps matches TRBD1 (6 bases). The CDR3 loop spans 16 amino acids. Trimming pared 0 bases from V and 4 bases from J, leaving 13 bases between. From germline, CDR1 is MNHNY and CDR2 SVGAGI (reference sequence). CDR3 sequence (DNA): TGTGCCAGCAGTTACTCGGGCAGGGGACGGAATCAGCCCCAGCATTTT. It yields the protein CASSYSGRGRNQPQHF.

V is TRBV5-1 and J is TRBJ2-7; 7 nucleotides align to TRBD1. Unmatched junction bases numbered 4, after V lost 4 bases and J lost 3 bases. The CDR3 has 13 residues. Germline V gene data show CDR1 as SGHRS and CDR2 as YFSETQ. The DNA for the CDR3 is TGCGCCAGCAGCCCAGGGACAGTCTACGAGCAGTACTTC. Translating it yields CASSPGTVYEQYF.

This sequence joins TRBV7-2 and TRBJ2-7; the D gene is possibly TRBD2 (5 bases). Per the germline V gene, CDR1 is SGHTA and CDR2 is FQGNSA. The CDR3 is made up of 15 amino acids. The germline V and J ends were trimmed by 0 bases and 6 bases, with 15 bases remaining between them. CDR3 DNA: TGTGCCAGCAGCTTAGCTCGGGGATCCTCCGCCGAGCAGTACTTC. This translates into CASSLARGSSAEQYF.

This clone was found a few times. The CDR3 region is CASSPSVADTQYF. CDR3 nucleotides: TGTGCCAGCAGTCCCTCGGTGGCCGATACGCAGTATTTT. The gene calls are TRBV11-2 and TRBJ2-3, with D unresolved. Trimming pared 6 bases from V and 6 bases from J, leaving 13 bases between. Looked up from germline, CDR1 is SGHAT and CDR2 is FQNNGV. This CDR3 comprises 13 residues.

The table lists this clone with a count of one. This chain links TRBV30 with TRBJ1-2; the D gene is possibly TRBD1 (6 bases). The CDR3 contains 14 residues. V lost 1 base to trimming and J lost 8 bases, with 17 bases between them. Germline assignment: CDR1 GTSNPN and CDR2 SVGIG (reference sequence). The CDR3 DNA is TGTGCCTGGAGTGGCGGACTGGGGGCTGGGGGCTACACCTTC. Protein sequence: CAWSGGLGAGGYTF. The whole variable domain, filled in from reference TRBV30 and TRBJ1-2, reads SQTIHQWPATLVQPVGSPLSLECTVEGTSNPNLYWYRQAAGRGLQLLFYSVGIGQISSEVPQNLSASRPQDRQFILSSKKLLLSDSGFYLCAWSGGLGAGGYTFGSGTRLTVV.

The chain uses TRBV5-1 and TRBJ2-7; D gene uncertain. This CDR3 region has 18 residues. Germline CDR1 and CDR2: SGHRS and YFSETQ. Trimming cost V 0 bases and J 1 base, with 20 bases left between them. CDR3 amino acids: CASSLDQLGRSVSYEQYF. The CDR3 coding sequence is TGCGCCAGCAGCTTGGACCAACTTGGACGGTCCGTATCCTACGAGCAGTACTTC.

The V call is TRBV6-1, the J call TRBJ2-4, with D tentatively TRBD1 or TRBD2 (6 bases each). CDR1 is MNHNS and CDR2 is SASEGT in the germline V gene. The CDR3 has 19 residues. The V gene lost 2 bases and the J gene lost 1 base, with 21 bases spanning the gap. The CDR3 DNA reads as TGTGCCAGCAGTGAAAAGCGGCCGGAGGGGGTGCAGGCCAAAAACATTCAGTACTTC. This translates into CASSEKRPEGVQAKNIQYF.

The CDR3 spells CASSPGPGTDTQYF. The DNA of the CDR3 is TGTGCCAGCAGCCCGGGCCCTGGTACAGATACGCAGTATTTT. This chain joins TRBV7-9 and TRBJ2-3; D is unresolved. Germline V gene sequence: CDR1 SEHNR, CDR2 FQNEAQ (reference sequence). The CDR3 has 14 amino acids. Trimming cost V 5 bases and J 3 bases, with 12 bases left between them.

The sample holds one count of this clone. The chain uses TRBV5-4 and TRBJ2-2; TRBD2 matches 13 bases. V shed 4 bases and J 6 bases; nucleotides not matched to a gene: 9. The germline V gene has CDR1 SGHNT and CDR2 YYREEE (reference sequence). This CDR3 region has 17 residues. The CDR3 protein is CASSQKTSGRRAGELFF. The DNA for the CDR3 is TGTGCCAGCAGCCAAAAGACTAGCGGGAGGAGGGCCGGGGAGCTGTTTTTT. The full variable domain, completed using reference TRBV5-4 and TRBJ2-2, is ETGVTQSPTHLIKTRGQQVTLRCSSQSGHNTVSWYQQALGQGPQFIFQYYREEENGRGNFPPRFSGLQFPNYSSELNVNALELDDSALYLCASSQKTSGRRAGELFFGEGSRLTVL.

V and J are TRBV2 and TRBJ1-5; 11 bases line up with TRBD1. CDR3 length: 16 amino acids. V lost 5 bases and J lost 3; bases outside the gene matches: 6. CDR1 is SNHLY and CDR2 is FYNNEI in the germline V gene. As DNA, the CDR3 is TGTGCCAGCAGTCCACCGGGACAGGGGGTCAATCAGCCCCAGCATTTT. Its protein product is CASSPPGQGVNQPQHF.

This clone was picked up a small number of times. The rearrangement links TRBV11-2 to TRBJ1-5; D is unclear. The germline CDR1 and CDR2 sequences are SGHAT and FQNNGV. CDR3 length: 13 residues. V was trimmed by 3 bases and J by 7 bases, leaving 10 bases between them. This CDR3 is CASSLWTAQPQHF. The CDR3 bases are TGTGCCAGCAGCTTGTGGACGGCGCAGCCCCAGCATTTT.

This clone occurred once. The V and J genes are TRBV19 and TRBJ2-2; D gene unclear. Per the germline V gene, CDR1 is LNHDA and CDR2 is SQIVND (reference sequence). Trimming cost V 6 bases and J 1 base, with 12 bases left between them. The CDR3 loop spans 15 amino acids. For the CDR3, the DNA is TGTGCCAGTAGCCGCGTGGCGCAGAACACCGGGGAGCTGTTTTTT. This gives the protein CASSRVAQNTGELFF. Combining the CDR3 with reference TRBV19 and TRBJ2-2 gives the whole variable domain DGGITQSPKYLFRKEGQNVTLSCEQNLNHDAMYWYRQDPGQGLRLIYYSQIVNDFQKGDIAEGYSVSREKKESFPLTVTSAQKNPTAFYLCASSRVAQNTGELFFGEGSRLTVL.

The chain recombines TRBV7-9 with TRBJ1-2; D gene uncertain. Germline V gene data show CDR1 as SEHNR and CDR2 as FQNEAQ (reference sequence). This CDR3 is built from 16 residues. V lost 0 bases to trimming and J lost 3 bases, with 14 bases between them. The CDR3 coding sequence is TGTGCCAGCAGCTTAGCGCGGGGAGGGCAGCACTATGGCTACACCTTC. Encoded protein: CASSLARGGQHYGYTF.

The chain uses TRBV5-1 and TRBJ2-7; D may match TRBD1 or TRBD2 (5 bases each). V was shortened by 4 bases and J by 0 bases, with 8 bases between the two germline ends. The germline V gene encodes CDR1 SGHRS and CDR2 YFSETQ. The CDR3 is made up of 13 amino acids. CDR3 residues: CASSPGASYEQYF. CDR3 DNA sequence: TGCGCCAGCAGCCCCGGGGCCTCCTACGAGCAGTACTTC.

The rearrangement joins TRBV29-1 to TRBJ2-1; TRBD2 matches at 8 bases. CDR3 length: 14 residues. Trimming removed 6 bases from V and 9 bases from J; junction bases left unmatched: 13. CDR1 is SQVTM and CDR2 is ANQGSEA in the germline V gene. CDR3 sequence reads: CSVLPGLVSSEQFF. In DNA, the CDR3 is TGCAGCGTGCTGCCGGGACTAGTTTCATCTGAGCAGTTCTTC.

The rearrangement joins TRBV12-5 to TRBJ1-1, with a tentative D call TRBD1 (6 bases). Trimming took off 0 bases at V and 3 bases at J, with 17 bases between the two ends. Germline CDR1 reads LGHNT; CDR2 reads FRNRAP. This CDR3 has 17 amino acids. The CDR3: CASGLVPLGAPDTEAFF. DNA for the CDR3: TGTGCTAGTGGTTTGGTACCATTGGGGGCGCCGGACACTGAAGCTTTCTTT.

V and J are TRBV4-3 and TRBJ1-1; 11 bases align to TRBD1. CDR1 and CDR2 (germline): LGHNA, YSLEER. The CDR3 runs 16 residues. V lost 1 base to trimming and J lost 1 base; unmatched junction nucleotides: 2. CDR3 in DNA: TGCGCCAGCAGCCAAGGGACAGGGGGCTGGAACACTGAAGCTTTCTTT. The encoded protein is CASSQGTGGWNTEAFF.

The chain has TRBV7-3 and TRBJ2-3; 7 bases match TRBD1. J gave up 1 base and V 5 bases, and 6 bases lay outside the gene matches. This CDR3 is 15 amino acids long. Germline assignment: CDR1 SGHTA and CDR2 FQGTGA. The CDR3 loop reads CASSPDRVGTDTQYF. CDR3 nucleotides: TGTGCCAGCAGCCCCGACAGGGTTGGCACAGATACGCAGTATTTT.

For the CDR3, the DNA is TGTGCCAGCAGCTTCCAGCGCGCCCACTACGAGCAGTACTTC. It codes for CASSFQRAHYEQYF. This rearrangement joins TRBV7-9 to TRBJ2-7; D is undetermined. Germline V gene sequence: CDR1 SEHNR, CDR2 FQNEAQ (reference sequence). V lost 3 bases to trimming and J lost 3 bases, with 12 bases between them. The CDR3 loop spans 14 amino acids.

CDR3 sequence: CASSQEEALSGRIAKNIQYF. CDR3 nucleotides: TGCGCCAGCAGCCAAGAGGAAGCTTTATCGGGACGGATAGCCAAAAACATTCAGTACTTC. The chain carries TRBV4-3 and TRBJ2-4; D possibly matches TRBD1 or TRBD2 (5 bases each). The V end was cut by 0 bases, the J end by 0 bases, with 21 bases between. CDR1 LGHNA and CDR2 YSLEER come from the germline V gene. The CDR3 has 20 amino acids.

The chain couples TRBV6-6 to TRBJ2-1; 9 nucleotides line up with TRBD1. CDR1 and CDR2 (germline): MNHNY, SVGAGI (reference sequence). With 2 bases clipped from V and 6 bases from J, the junction kept 5 bases outside the gene matches. This CDR3 region has 15 residues. CDR3 DNA: TGTGCCAGCAGTTACGAGGGACAGGGTGGCAATGAGCAGTTCTTC. It yields the protein CASSYEGQGGNEQFF.

This clone was counted a few times. The chain joins TRBV19 to TRBJ1-5, with a weak D call TRBD1 (6 bases). This CDR3 is 11 amino acids long. The V end was cut by 11 bases, the J end by 6 bases, with 11 bases between. The germline V gene encodes CDR1 LNHDA and CDR2 SQIVND (reference sequence). The CDR3 region has the DNA TGTGCCGGGGGCATAAGTCAGCCCCAGCATTTT. Amino acid sequence: CAGGISQPQHF.

V and J are TRBV11-3 and TRBJ2-1, with unresolved D. The CDR3 consists of 16 residues. In germline, CDR1 is SGHNT, CDR2 YENEEA. Trimming stripped 4 bases from V and 3 bases from J, with 16 bases between. CDR3 amino acids: CASSSIAGRSYNEQFF. The CDR3 bases are TGTGCCAGCAGCTCCATCGCCGGGCGGAGCTACAATGAGCAGTTCTTC.

On this clone itself: The sample holds other DNA sequences that translate to the same CDR3. This sequence joins TRBV2 and TRBJ2-1, with 13 bases that match TRBD2. Unmatched junction bases numbered 4, after V lost 6 bases and J lost 5 bases. The CDR3 contains 15 residues. Germline V gene sequence: CDR1 SNHLY, CDR2 FYNNEI. The CDR3 bases are TGTGCCAGCAGACAACTAGCGGGAGGGGACAATGAGCAGTTCTTC. Protein: CASRQLAGGDNEQFF.

The rearrangement uses TRBV4-2 and TRBJ1-2; D call uncertain. This CDR3 has 17 amino acids. Germline V gene sequence: CDR1 LGHNA, CDR2 YNFKEQ. V was cut by 0 bases and J by 2 bases, with 16 bases left in between. The CDR3 here is CASSQDGSQRNNYGYTF. The CDR3 DNA sequence: TGTGCCAGCAGCCAAGATGGGAGTCAGCGCAACAACTATGGCTACACCTTC.

The chain carries TRBV30 and TRBJ1-2; D ambiguous. CDR1 and CDR2 from the germline V gene are GTSNPN and SVGIG (reference sequence). This CDR3 has 14 amino acids. The germline V and J ends were trimmed by 5 bases and 8 bases, with 21 bases remaining between them. The CDR3, as DNA: TGTGCCTGGGGATCTATCCCTCCATTATCCGGCTACACCTTC. Amino acid sequence: CAWGSIPPLSGYTF.

A few counts support this clone. The J gene is TRBJ2-1, the V gene TRBV9; 11 bases agree with TRBD2. Germline lookup yields CDR1 SGDLS and CDR2 YYNGEE. The junction had 4 bases not matched to a gene; V was cut back by 2 bases and J by 6 bases. The CDR3 is 15 residues long. This CDR3 is CASSVSGRGGNEQFF. For the CDR3, the DNA is TGTGCCAGCAGCGTTAGCGGGAGGGGAGGCAATGAGCAGTTCTTC.

The V call is TRBV12-5, the J call TRBJ2-1; 8 nucleotides agree with TRBD1. This CDR3 is built from 15 residues. Germline-derived CDR1 and CDR2 are LGHNT and FRNRAP. V shed 5 bases and J 10 bases; nucleotides not matched to a gene: 13. CDR3 residues: CASGDDGQGRREQFF. The CDR3 nucleotides are TGTGCTAGTGGTGACGACGGACAGGGACGACGCGAGCAGTTCTTC.

The V call is TRBV5-6, the J call TRBJ2-6; D is unresolved. Trimming took 7 bases from V and 0 from J, leaving 23 bases between them. Per the germline V gene, CDR1 is SGHDT and CDR2 is YYEEEE. The CDR3 runs to 19 residues. CDR3 nucleotide sequence: TGTGCCAGCGCCACTTCGTCCTTAACTTCGAGCTCTGGGGCCAACGTCCTGACTTTC. Translated, it gives CASATSSLTSSSGANVLTF.